A single sample is the source of the 23 T cell receptor beta chains below, sequenced in a study of CD8+ T cells in alopecia areata (dated by TCRdb to 2016 to 2019). The library was generated by the immunoSEQ multiplex PCR assay. RNA was extracted from all samples and reverse transcribed into cDNA as template for TCR sequencing. TCRdb stores this immuneACCESS table with in-frame sequences only. Part of the clones is absent; in the studies checked, under half of the shortfall reflects unresolved V genes, and no reason is known for the rest. This sample is represented by over 90,000 clones; 55% of them were singletons. In total, the top ten clones hold around 8.8% of the sample. Sequencing was carried out using CD4+ T cells sorted from blood. The receptors derive from a human donor in good health.

DNA for the CDR3: TGTGCCAGCAGCGCTCAGGATTCACCCCTCCACTTT. Translating gives CASSAQDSPLHF. V gene TRBV7-9 combines with J gene TRBJ1-6; the D is unclear. Germline loops: CDR1 SEHNR, CDR2 FQNEAQ (reference sequence). Trimming cost V 5 bases and J 8 bases, with 7 bases left between them. This CDR3 comprises 12 residues.

Concerning this clone: Other DNA sequences in the sample encode the same CDR3. The J gene is TRBJ1-2, the V gene TRBV29-1; weak D call: TRBD1 (5 bases). Trimming took 0 bases from V and 6 from J, leaving 20 bases between them. Germline V gives CDR1 SQVTM, CDR2 ANQGSEA. The CDR3 extends over 16 amino acids. CDR3 amino acids: CSVEDSGRAKGHGYTF. Here the CDR3 DNA reads TGCAGCGTTGAAGATTCGGGCAGGGCGAAAGGCCATGGCTACACCTTC.

The chain combines TRBV11-2 with TRBJ2-5, with D unclear. The germline V and J ends were trimmed by 3 bases and 5 bases, with 10 bases remaining between them. The CDR3 totals 13 residues. Per germline, CDR1 SGHAT and CDR2 FQNNGV. The CDR3 reads CASSFGVWETQYF. DNA of the CDR3: TGTGCCAGCAGCTTTGGGGTTTGGGAGACCCAGTACTTC.

A single count supports this clone. The rearrangement joins TRBV9 to TRBJ2-7; D is ambiguous. CDR1 and CDR2 from the germline V gene are SGDLS and YYNGEE. CDR3 length equals 15 residues. V lost 0 bases, J lost 4 bases, and 14 bases lay in between. The CDR3 loop is CASSVANGKLYEQYF. The CDR3 coding sequence is TGTGCCAGCAGCGTAGCGAATGGAAAGTTGTACGAGCAGTACTTC.

This clone has just a few counts. The V gene is TRBV5-1, the J gene TRBJ1-2, with D perhaps TRBD1 (5 bases). The germline gives CDR1 SGHRS, CDR2 YFSETQ. This CDR3 is built from 12 residues. V shed 0 bases and J shed 5 bases, with 5 bases lying between them. In DNA form, the CDR3 reads TGCGCCAGCAGCTTGGCAGGGTATGGCTACACCTTC. It is translated as CASSLAGYGYTF.

The J gene is TRBJ2-1, the V gene TRBV11-1; the match to TRBD2 covers 7 bases. Germline loops: CDR1 SGHAT, CDR2 FQDESV (reference sequence). V was pared by 7 bases and J by 7 bases, with 4 bases of the junction left unmatched. CDR3 length: 12 amino acids. CDR3 DNA: TGTGCCAGCACCCTCGGGGGGAATGAGCAGTTCTTC. Translating it yields CASTLGGNEQFF.

V usage is TRBV30 and J usage is TRBJ1-2; tentatively, D is TRBD1 (5 bases). The V end was cut by 5 bases, the J end by 6 bases, with 13 bases between. Germline V CDR1 and CDR2: GTSNPN, SVGIG (reference sequence). This CDR3 is built from 12 residues. The CDR3 DNA is TGTGCCTGGTCATCAGGGTTTCATGGCTACACCTTC. As protein: CAWSSGFHGYTF.

This clone was seen a few times. The chain is built from TRBV6-5 and TRBJ2-1; the D gene is possibly TRBD2 (6 bases). The germline V and J ends were trimmed by 8 bases and 2 bases, with 10 bases remaining between them. The germline gives CDR1 MNHEY, CDR2 SVGAGI. The CDR3 totals 13 residues. The CDR3 nucleotides are TGTGCCAGCCAGCTAGCGACCTACAATGAGCAGTTCTTC. Its protein is CASQLATYNEQFF.

The chain employs TRBV7-2 and TRBJ2-5, with D perhaps matching TRBD1 (6 bases). The CDR3 extends over 14 amino acids. From germline, CDR1 is SGHTA and CDR2 FQGNSA. V was cut by 5 bases and J by 3 bases, with 13 bases left in between. CDR3 in amino acids: CASSPQSGEETQYF. CDR3 nucleotides: TGTGCCAGCAGCCCCCAGTCAGGGGAAGAGACCCAGTACTTC.

The chain couples TRBV6-6 to TRBJ1-1, with TRBD1 identical over 8 bases. The CDR3 totals 12 residues. V lost 5 bases, J lost 10 bases, and 6 bases stayed unmatched. The germline V gene has CDR1 MNHNY and CDR2 SVGAGI (reference sequence). This CDR3 is CASSVDRGRAFF. CDR3 DNA: TGTGCCAGCAGTGTAGACAGGGGAAGAGCTTTCTTT.

This clone has more than one count but fewer than ten. The chain couples TRBV29-1 to TRBJ1-5; D gene ambiguous. Germline V gene lookup returns CDR1 SQVTM and CDR2 ANQGSEA. V gave up 7 bases and J gave up 11 bases, with 15 bases separating them. CDR3 size: 11 residues. CDR3 region: CSAIGSGTQHF. DNA for the CDR3: TGCAGCGCCATCGGGTCGGGTACCCAGCATTTT.

V gene TRBV27 combines with J gene TRBJ1-6; 8 bases agree with TRBD1. After removal of 5 bases from V and 7 bases from J, the junction contained 4 bases not matched to a gene. The CDR3 has 14 residues. CDR1 and CDR2 (germline): MNHEY, SMNVEV (reference sequence). Here the CDR3 reads CASSRDRSNSPLHF. The CDR3 DNA reads as TGTGCCAGCAGTAGGGACAGGTCAAATTCACCCCTCCACTTT.

The chain combines TRBV7-8 with TRBJ2-7; D ambiguous. Germline V gives CDR1 SGHVS, CDR2 FQNEAQ. With 5 bases removed from V and 4 bases from J, the gap between germline ends came to 12 bases. The CDR3 totals 13 residues. For the CDR3, the DNA is TGTGCCAGCAGCAAGCTGGAGCATTACGAGCAGTACTTC. Amino acid sequence: CASSKLEHYEQYF.

The chain combines TRBV18 with TRBJ1-1; D may be TRBD1 (5 bases). CDR1 is KGHSH, CDR2 LQKENI, per germline. This CDR3 contains 15 residues. V lost 0 bases and J lost 3, with 11 bases in between. CDR3 sequence: CASSPPNGGHTEAFF. CDR3 bases: TGTGCCAGCTCACCACCGAACGGGGGACACACTGAAGCTTTCTTT. The complete variable domain, with remaining parts taken from reference TRBV18 and TRBJ1-1, reads NAGVMQNPRHLVRRRGQEARLRCSPMKGHSHVYWYRQLPEEGLKFMVYLQKENIIDESGMPKERFSAEFPKEGPSILRIQQVVRGDSAAYFCASSPPNGGHTEAFFGQGTRLTVV.

This sequence joins TRBV12-5 and TRBJ2-3; D ambiguous. V lost 6 bases and J 3 bases, leaving 10 bases between the germline ends. This CDR3 is 13 amino acids long. CDR1 and CDR2 (germline): LGHNT, FRNRAP. Here the CDR3 reads CASGVGLTDTQYF. In DNA form, the CDR3 reads TGTGCTAGTGGCGTCGGGTTGACAGATACGCAGTATTTT.

This clone was seen a few times. The rearrangement links TRBV5-1 to TRBJ2-3; tentative D call: TRBD2 (8 bases). Germline V gene lookup returns CDR1 SGHRS and CDR2 YFSETQ. This CDR3 region has 16 residues. V was shortened by 4 bases and J by 4 bases, with 19 bases between the two germline ends. CDR3 coding DNA: TGCGCCAGCAGCCTGGACAGGACTAGCTTGGCAGATACGCAGTATTTT. Translation gives CASSLDRTSLADTQYF.

In its sample, this clone was seen many times. The chain recombines TRBV6-5 with TRBJ2-7; 10 bases match TRBD1. The germline V gene encodes CDR1 MNHEY and CDR2 SVGAGI. With 6 bases clipped from V and 3 bases from J, the junction kept 5 bases outside the gene matches. CDR3 length: 14 amino acids. CDR3 nucleotides: TGTGCCAGCAGCGGACAGGGGGGGAACTACGAGCAGTACTTC. Translating it yields CASSGQGGNYEQYF.

The J gene is TRBJ2-7, the V gene TRBV30, with D uncertain. This CDR3 is 10 amino acids long. Per germline, CDR1 GTSNPN and CDR2 SVGIG (reference sequence). The germline V and J ends were trimmed by 5 bases and 3 bases, with 5 bases remaining between them. The CDR3 DNA sequence: TGTGCCTGGGGGGACTACGAGCAGTACTTC. Amino acids: CAWGDYEQYF.

V is TRBV7-2 and J is TRBJ1-1; D remains ambiguous. The CDR3 runs 14 residues. Trimming removed 1 base at V and 7 bases at J, with 13 bases between. CDR1 SGHTA and CDR2 FQGNSA come from the germline V gene. The CDR3 here is CASSLVSAGGEAFF. CDR3 in DNA: TGTGCCAGCAGCTTAGTTTCGGCGGGTGGTGAAGCTTTCTTT.

The chain employs TRBV4-2 and TRBJ1-6; no definite D call. The germline V gene has CDR1 LGHNA and CDR2 YNFKEQ. The CDR3 runs to 16 residues. Trimming left V 0 bases short and J 7 bases short, with 13 bases between. CDR3 loop: CASSQDLTGKNSPLHF. The DNA of the CDR3 is TGTGCCAGCAGCCAAGATCTTACGGGGAAGAATTCACCCCTCCACTTT.

The rearrangement uses TRBV29-1 and TRBJ2-1, with 12 bases matching TRBD2. J gave up 5 bases and V 6 bases, and 8 bases lay outside the gene matches. This CDR3 region has 15 residues. CDR1 and CDR2 (germline): SQVTM, ANQGSEA. The CDR3 DNA reads as TGCAGCGTCAAAACCCGACTAGCGGGGGACAATGAGCAGTTCTTC. Amino acid sequence: CSVKTRLAGDNEQFF.

The chain links TRBV7-2 to TRBJ2-1; no reliable D call. The germline V and J ends were trimmed by 5 bases and 4 bases, with 6 bases remaining between them. The CDR3 has 12 amino acids. The germline CDR1 and CDR2 sequences are SGHTA and FQGNSA. The CDR3 region has the DNA TGTGCCAGCAGCCTCCGGTACAATGAGCAGTTCTTC. Its translation: CASSLRYNEQFF.

The rearrangement joins TRBV7-8 to TRBJ1-2; D call uncertain. V was pared by 5 bases and J by 4 bases, with 11 bases between. Germline assignment: CDR1 SGHVS and CDR2 FQNEAQ. The CDR3 length is 13 residues. CDR3 DNA: TGTGCCAGCAGCCGCGGCTACAGCTATGGCTACACCTTC. Translated: CASSRGYSYGYTF. Full variable domain (remainder filled in from reference TRBV7-8 and TRBJ1-2): GAGVSQSPRYKVAKRGQDVALRCDPISGHVSLFWYQQALGQGPEFLTYFQNEAQLDKSGLPSDRFFAERPEGSVSTLKIQRTQQEDSAVYLCASSRGYSYGYTFGSGTRLTVV.